These 21 T cell receptor beta chains originate from one sample sequenced in a study of Ad26.COV2.S vaccination and SARS-CoV-2 variants. The treatment is: around 19 received Ad26.COV2.S at low or high dose, single or two shots; about 5 received placebo; per-sample allocation not given. Sampling was performed 63 days after the first vaccine or placebo injection. The protocol was immunoSEQ multiplex PCR, while the TCRdb copy is restricted to in-frame clones and leaves out a portion. The sample has around 450,000 clones; roughly 90% are singletons. Sequencing was performed on peripheral blood, taken in a trial of Ad26.COV2.S vaccine versus placebo. The receptors shown here come from a person aged 18 to 59 who received the Ad26.COV2.S COVID-19 vaccine or a placebo.

About this clone itself: The identical CDR3 is also encoded by other nucleotide sequences in the sample. The chain carries TRBV29-1 and TRBJ2-2; unclear D gene. This CDR3 contains 12 residues. V was shortened by 4 bases and J by 2 bases, with 5 bases between the two germline ends. Germline V gene sequence: CDR1 SQVTM, CDR2 ANQGSEA. In nucleotides, the CDR3 is TGCAGCGTTGTAGGAAACACCGGGGAGCTGTTTTTT. This encodes CSVVGNTGELFF.

V is TRBV3-1 (or the pseudogene TRBV3-2) and J is TRBJ2-2; D perhaps matches TRBD1 (6 bases). Germline assignment: CDR1 LGHDT and CDR2 YNNKEL (reference sequence). The CDR3 runs to 16 residues. V lost 2 bases and J lost 1, with 11 bases in between. The CDR3 region is CASSQRGTRNTGELFF. The CDR3 DNA reads as TGTGCCAGCAGCCAAAGGGGGACAAGGAACACCGGGGAGCTGTTTTTT.

This clone was seen a single time. This CDR3 reads CASSPNNSPLHF. The CDR3, as DNA: TGCGCCAGCAGCCCCAATAATTCACCCCTCCACTTT. The V and J genes are TRBV10-2 and TRBJ1-6; no clear D. CDR1 is WSHSY, CDR2 SAAADI, per germline. This CDR3 is built from 12 residues. The V and J ends lost 6 bases and 5 bases respectively, with 5 bases between them.

The chain uses TRBV7-2 and TRBJ2-6; TRBD1 aligns across 7 bases. Unmatched junction bases numbered 7, after V lost 5 bases and J lost 0 bases. CDR3 length: 17 amino acids. CDR1 and CDR2 (germline): SGHTA, FQGNSA. The CDR3 DNA reads as TGTGCCAGCAGCAAAGAGGCAGGGGGCTCTGGGGCCAACGTCCTGACTTTC. The encoded protein is CASSKEAGGSGANVLTF. The full variable domain, with the rest looked up from reference TRBV7-2 and TRBJ2-6, is GAGVSQSPSNKVTEKGKDVELRCDPISGHTALYWYRQSLGQGLEFLIYFQGNSAPDKSGLPSDRFSAERTGGSVSTLTIQRTQQEDSAVYLCASSKEAGGSGANVLTFGAGSRLTVL.

The chain links TRBV3-1 (or the pseudogene TRBV3-2) to TRBJ2-5; D is uncertain. Trimming removed 6 bases at V and 5 bases at J, with 7 bases between. The CDR3 loop spans 11 amino acids. Germline V gives CDR1 LGHDT, CDR2 YNNKEL (reference sequence). CDR3 DNA sequence: TGTGCCAGCAGTCGTGGGGAGACCCAGTACTTC. Encoded protein: CASSRGETQYF.

The J gene is TRBJ2-1, the V gene TRBV7-3; weak D call: TRBD2 (6 bases). The ends were cut back, 2 bases at V and 0 bases at J, with 8 bases in the middle. CDR3 size: 15 residues. The germline gives CDR1 SGHTA, CDR2 FQGTGA. This CDR3 reads CASSLAGFSYNEQFF. The DNA for the CDR3 is TGTGCCAGCAGCTTAGCGGGATTCTCCTACAATGAGCAGTTCTTC.

The chain uses TRBV5-8 and TRBJ1-4, with a tentative D call TRBD1 (6 bases). In germline, CDR1 is SGHTS, CDR2 YDEGEE. Trimming took 0 bases from V and 3 from J, leaving 15 bases between them. This CDR3 spans 17 amino acids. CDR3 DNA: TGTGCCAGCAGCTTGGGGACAGCCCCTGGGGCTAATGAAAAACTGTTTTTT. Amino acid sequence: CASSLGTAPGANEKLFF.

To note about this clone: Other DNA sequences from this sample encode an identical CDR3 as well. The chain has TRBV11-2 and TRBJ1-2; maybe TRBD1 (5 bases). Germline-derived CDR1 and CDR2 are SGHAT and FQNNGV. With 0 bases removed from V and 8 bases from J, the gap between germline ends came to 7 bases. The CDR3 contains 12 residues. The CDR3 protein is CASSLEGDGYTF. The CDR3 nucleotides are TGTGCCAGCAGCTTAGAAGGGGACGGCTACACCTTC. The entire variable domain, with the rest obtained from reference TRBV11-2 and TRBJ1-2, is as follows: EAGVAQSPRYKIIEKRQSVAFWCNPISGHATLYWYQQILGQGPKLLIQFQNNGVVDDSQLPKDRFSAERLKGVDSTLKIQPAKLEDSAVYLCASSLEGDGYTFGSGTRLTVV.

In its sample, this clone was seen once. The chain uses TRBV7-9 and TRBJ2-1; 11 bases fit TRBD1. This CDR3 comprises 16 residues. Germline-derived CDR1 and CDR2 are SEHNR and FQNEAQ (reference sequence). V gave up 5 bases and J gave up 9 bases; unmatched junction bases: 12. CDR3 sequence: CASSPLGQGAVIEQFF. Here the CDR3 DNA reads TGTGCCAGCAGCCCCCTAGGACAGGGGGCCGTAATTGAGCAGTTCTTC.

This clone was detected only once. V gene TRBV3-1 (or the pseudogene TRBV3-2) combines with J gene TRBJ1-5; 7 nucleotides agree with TRBD1. In germline, CDR1 is LGHDT, CDR2 YNNKEL (reference sequence). The trim removed 4 bases at V and 0 bases at J, leaving 6 bases unmatched. The CDR3 loop spans 16 amino acids. The CDR3 here is CASSPGTAYSNQPQHF. The CDR3 DNA reads TGTGCCAGCAGCCCCGGGACAGCGTATAGCAATCAGCCCCAGCATTTT.

The chain couples TRBV7-8 to TRBJ2-1, with TRBD2 as a possible D gene (5 bases). Trimming removed 7 bases at V and 8 bases at J, with 15 bases between. Germline loops: CDR1 SGHVS, CDR2 FQNEAQ. The CDR3 is 13 amino acids. In DNA form, the CDR3 reads TGTGCCAGCATCGCCCCGACGGGATATGAGCAGTTCTTC. It is translated as CASIAPTGYEQFF.

The V call is TRBV7-9, the J call TRBJ2-1; D is unclear. CDR1 SEHNR and CDR2 FQNEAQ come from the germline V gene (reference sequence). The V end was cut by 2 bases, the J end by 10 bases, with 9 bases between. This CDR3 contains 12 residues. CDR3 in DNA: TGTGCCAGCAGCTTATTCCTAGGCGAGCAGTTCTTC. Translated, it gives CASSLFLGEQFF.

V usage is TRBV7-2 and J usage is TRBJ2-7; 10 bases fit TRBD2. Per germline, CDR1 SGHTA and CDR2 FQGNSA. CDR3 length: 17 residues. V lost 3 bases and J lost 0; bases outside the gene matches: 8. The CDR3 nucleotides read TGTGCCAGCAGCTTCGCGAGAGGGACTAGCGTCTCCTACGAGCAGTACTTC. As protein: CASSFARGTSVSYEQYF.

The chain has TRBV4-1 and TRBJ1-3, with D possibly TRBD1 on 6 matching bases. V gave up 4 bases and J gave up 8 bases, with 12 bases separating them. Germline V gene data show CDR1 as MGHRA and CDR2 as YSYEKL. The CDR3 covers 13 residues. For the CDR3, the DNA is TGCGCCAGCAGCCCTATACAGGGAGACACCATATATTTT. Protein product: CASSPIQGDTIYF.

The CDR3 region has the DNA TGTGCCAGCATGGGGGACCTCTCTGGAAACACCATATATTTT. Translated, it gives CASMGDLSGNTIYF. The rearrangement uses TRBV10-3 and TRBJ1-3, with TRBD1 as a possible D gene (5 bases). V was cut by 10 bases and J by 0 bases, with 13 bases left in between. The CDR3 spans 14 residues. Germline V gene sequence: CDR1 ENHRY, CDR2 SYGVKD.

The chain recombines TRBV5-1 with TRBJ1-6, with 7 bases aligning to TRBD1. The V and J ends lost 4 bases and 5 bases, in that order; junction bases with no gene match: 3. CDR1 is SGHRS and CDR2 is YFSETQ in the germline V gene. The CDR3 has 14 amino acids. Here the CDR3 DNA reads TGCGCCAGCAGCCGCGACAGGGATAATTCACCCCTCCACTTT. This encodes CASSRDRDNSPLHF.

The chain has TRBV7-9 and TRBJ2-7; 7 bases are shared with TRBD1. CDR1 and CDR2 (germline): SEHNR, FQNEAQ (reference sequence). V was pared by 3 bases and J by 3 bases, with 2 bases of the junction left unmatched. This CDR3 is built from 13 residues. CDR3 in DNA: TGTGCCAGCAGCTTCCGGGACAGCTACGAGCAGTACTTC. Translated, it gives CASSFRDSYEQYF.

J is TRBJ2-5 and V is TRBV11-2; 8 nucleotides match TRBD2. After removal of 3 bases from V and 4 bases from J, the junction contained 10 bases not matched to a gene. CDR1 and CDR2 from the germline V gene are SGHAT and FQNNGV. The CDR3 length is 16 residues. Here the CDR3 DNA reads TGTGCCAGCAGCTTGCGGGGGGCAGGGATAGGAGAGACCCAGTACTTC. Residues: CASSLRGAGIGETQYF.

The rearrangement uses TRBV5-1 and TRBJ2-3; D remains unclear. This CDR3 region has 15 residues. Trimming shortened V by 0 bases and J by 4 bases, and 12 bases separated the two germline ends. Germline V CDR1 and CDR2: SGHRS, YFSETQ. Written as DNA, the CDR3 is TGCGCCAGCAGCTTGGAGCTCAGGAACTCAGATACGCAGTATTTT. This sequence encodes CASSLELRNSDTQYF.

V usage is TRBV6-5 and J usage is TRBJ2-2, with D possibly matching TRBD1 (6 bases). This CDR3 is built from 15 residues. Germline CDR1 reads MNHEY; CDR2 reads SVGAGI. The V and J ends lost 5 bases and 1 base respectively, with 11 bases between them. CDR3 residues: CASSRVGGNTGELFF. CDR3 bases: TGTGCCAGCAGTCGCGTAGGGGGGAACACCGGGGAGCTGTTTTTT.

The chain has TRBV3-1 (or the pseudogene TRBV3-2) and TRBJ1-2; TRBD1 might be the D (6 bases). Per germline, CDR1 LGHDT and CDR2 YNNKEL (reference sequence). CDR3 length: 14 amino acids. The V end was cut by 4 bases, the J end by 5 bases, with 14 bases between. The CDR3 nucleotides are TGTGCCAGCAGCCTTTCGGACAGACGATATGGCTACACCTTC. This encodes CASSLSDRRYGYTF.